This T cell receptor (beta chain) was sequenced during a study of blood T cells in healthy people across ages. A sample-barcoded 5' primer and a J-beta primer mix were used in a second PCR of about 6 to 12 cycles. Via MiXCR, TCRdb re-called the 5' RACE reads, giving one row per CDR3 protein. The repertoire consists of under 2 million distinct CDR3 sequences, with roughly 32% occurring once and the leading ten covering about 11%. Trimming cost V 6 bases and J 7 bases, with 15 bases left between them. The CDR3 consists of 12 residues. From germline, CDR1 is SQVTM and CDR2 ANQGSEA. The sequenced sample was blood. This receptor was obtained from a woman in her 30s in good health. This sequence joins TRBV29-1 and TRBJ1-1; perhaps TRBD1 as D (5 bases). The CDR3 DNA reads TGCAGCGTAAACCCTACGGGGGTTGAAGCTTTCTTT. Amino acid sequence: CSVNPTGVEAFF. Full variable domain (missing parts from reference TRBV29-1 and TRBJ1-1): SAVISQKPSRDICQRGTSLTIQCQVDSQVTMMFWYRQQPGQSLTLIATANQGSEATYESGFVIDKFPISRPNLTFSTLTVSNMSPEDSSIYLCSVNPTGVEAFFGQGTRLTVV.